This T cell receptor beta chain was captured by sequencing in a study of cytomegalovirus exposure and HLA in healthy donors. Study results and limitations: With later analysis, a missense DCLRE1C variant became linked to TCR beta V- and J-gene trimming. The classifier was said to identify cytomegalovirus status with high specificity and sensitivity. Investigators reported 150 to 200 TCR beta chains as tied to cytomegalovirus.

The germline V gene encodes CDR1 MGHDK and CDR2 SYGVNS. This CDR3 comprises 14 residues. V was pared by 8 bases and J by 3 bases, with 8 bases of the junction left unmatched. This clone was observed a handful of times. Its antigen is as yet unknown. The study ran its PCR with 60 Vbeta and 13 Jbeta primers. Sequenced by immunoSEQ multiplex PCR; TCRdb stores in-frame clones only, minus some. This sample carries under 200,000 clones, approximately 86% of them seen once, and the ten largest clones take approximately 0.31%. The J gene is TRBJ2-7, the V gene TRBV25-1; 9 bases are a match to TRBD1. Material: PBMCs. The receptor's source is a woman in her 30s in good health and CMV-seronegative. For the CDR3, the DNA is TGTGCCAGCTGCACCGGGACAGGGTGCTACGAGCAGTACTTC. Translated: CASCTGTGCYEQYF.